The following is a TCR beta chain sequence with its context. Its antigen is not identified. This entry comes from a study of CD8+ T cells in alopecia areata. The study, taken as a whole, reports: Researchers report lesional scalp, most notably alopecia totalis/universalis, outstripped normal scalp in clonality.

Reverse transcription of extracted RNA yielded cDNA, which provided the sequencing template. Method: immunoSEQ multiplex PCR; TCRdb's copy keeps in-frame clones and lacks some. The repertoire includes roughly 100,000 clones, 65% to 90% of them detected once, and 11% sits in the top ten. Treatment given: oral pan-JAK inhibitor, 5-10 mg twice daily. The sequence derives from a human donor with alopecia areata. Sequencing used CD8+ T cells sorted from blood, obtained around week 34, from a patient treated with tofacitinib.

The CDR3 is CASSEPRGQGNYEQYF. The CDR3 DNA is TGTGCCAGCAGTGAGCCTAGGGGGCAGGGGAACTACGAGCAGTACTTC. The chain carries TRBV2 and TRBJ2-7, with 7 positions matching TRBD1. Unmatched junction bases numbered 11, after V lost 3 bases and J lost 3 bases. The CDR3 consists of 16 residues. Per germline, CDR1 SNHLY and CDR2 FYNNEI. The full variable domain, rest sourced from reference TRBV2 and TRBJ2-7, is EPEVTQTPSHQVTQMGQEVILRCVPISNHLYFYWYRQILGQKVEFLVSFYNNEISEKSEIFDDQFSVERPDGSNFTLKIRSTKLEDSAMYFCASSEPRGQGNYEQYFGPGTRLTVT.